These 30 T cell receptor beta chains came from one sample sequenced in a study of blood T cell repertoires in COVID-19. The assay was immunoSEQ multiplex PCR, and TCRdb's table has in-frame clones only and misses some. There are roughly 100,000 clones in the sample; roughly 80% occur only once, and about 27% lies in the top ten. The specimen sequenced was peripheral blood. Every receptor here comes from a man aged 55 to 69 with acute or convalescent COVID-19.

This clone came up once. The rearrangement uses TRBV11-2 and TRBJ2-7; TRBD2 is a possible D gene (6 bases). Between the trimmed V and J ends, which lost 4 bases and 2 bases, there was a span of 9 bases. Germline values: CDR1 SGHAT, CDR2 FQNNGV. This CDR3 has 13 residues. For the CDR3, the DNA is TGTGCCAGCAGCTACCGGGGGACCTACGAGCAGTACTTC. Residues: CASSYRGTYEQYF.

Remarks on this clone: At one end the junction does not follow the germline gene, possibly because of a read error. The genes are TRBV7-7 and TRBJ1-1, with D tentatively TRBD1 (6 bases). The CDR3 totals 13 residues. CDR1 and CDR2 (germline): SSHAT, FNYEAQ (reference sequence). CDR3 sequence (DNA): TGTGCTAGCAGCTCGGGACAGAACACTGAAGCTTTCTTT. Translation gives CASSSGQNTEAFF.

The rearrangement uses TRBV19 and TRBJ1-3; 8 bases fit TRBD1. CDR1 is LNHDA and CDR2 is SQIVND in the germline V gene (reference sequence). J gave up 2 bases and V 5 bases, and 8 bases lay outside the gene matches. This CDR3 spans 16 amino acids. CDR3 loop: CASSFRTGSAGNTIYF. The CDR3 coding sequence is TGTGCCAGTAGTTTCAGGACAGGGTCGGCTGGAAACACCATATATTTT.

The chain is built from TRBV19 and TRBJ2-7; the match to TRBD1 covers 7 bases. Germline CDR1 reads LNHDA; CDR2 reads SQIVND (reference sequence). CDR3 size: 15 residues. The ends lost 5 bases at V and 4 bases at J; junction bases unmatched: 11. CDR3 in DNA: TGTGCCAGTAGTTCATACGGGACAGCAGAGTACGAGCAGTACTTC. It codes for CASSSYGTAEYEQYF.

The chain links TRBV5-1 to TRBJ2-6; D remains ambiguous. Germline V CDR1 and CDR2: SGHRS, YFSETQ. V shed 7 bases and J shed 0 bases, with 8 bases lying between them. This CDR3 is built from 14 residues. The CDR3 DNA sequence: TGCGCCAGCCGAGCCGTCTCTGGGGCCAACGTCCTGACTTTC. Its translation: CASRAVSGANVLTF. Combining the CDR3 with reference TRBV5-1 and TRBJ2-6 gives the whole variable domain KAGVTQTPRYLIKTRGQQVTLSCSPISGHRSVSWYQQTPGQGLQFLFEYFSETQRNKGNFPGRFSGRQFSNSRSEMNVSTLELGDSALYLCASRAVSGANVLTFGAGSRLTVL.

This clone appeared once. This sequence joins TRBV3-1 (or the pseudogene TRBV3-2) and TRBJ2-7; possibly TRBD1 for D (5 bases). The germline V gene has CDR1 LGHDT and CDR2 YNNKEL (reference sequence). The CDR3 has 16 residues. V lost 0 bases, J lost 2 bases, and 14 bases lay in between. In DNA form, the CDR3 reads TGTGCCAGCAGCCAAGATCGGCTAGGGGCTGCCTACGAGCAGTACTTC. Amino acids: CASSQDRLGAAYEQYF.

The V call is TRBV19, the J call TRBJ2-1; 8 bases fit TRBD2. V was clipped by 4 bases and J by 2 bases; unmatched bases: 4. Germline V lookup: CDR1 LNHDA, CDR2 SQIVND (reference sequence). The CDR3 contains 15 residues. Here the CDR3 reads CASSKSGGPYNEQFF. Written as DNA, the CDR3 is TGTGCCAGTAGTAAGTCGGGAGGGCCCTACAATGAGCAGTTCTTC.

The chain is built from TRBV9 and TRBJ2-3, with a tentative D call TRBD1 (6 bases). The CDR3 is 14 residues long. Trimming pared 4 bases from V and 4 bases from J, leaving 13 bases between. Germline values: CDR1 SGDLS, CDR2 YYNGEE. CDR3 bases: TGTGCCAGCAGCCCCACAGGGAGCCCAGATACGCAGTATTTT. Protein product: CASSPTGSPDTQYF. Using reference TRBV9 and TRBJ2-3 for the parts outside the CDR3, the full variable domain is DSGVTQTPKHLITATGQRVTLRCSPRSGDLSVYWYQQSLDQGLQFLIQYYNGEERAKGNILERFSAQQFPDLHSELNLSSLELGDSALYFCASSPTGSPDTQYFGPGTRLTVL.

This clone was recorded once. The chain couples TRBV29-1 to TRBJ2-2; TRBD2 is a possible D gene (5 bases). The germline V gene encodes CDR1 SQVTM and CDR2 ANQGSEA. The CDR3 has 14 residues. The ends were cut back, 4 bases at V and 4 bases at J, with 13 bases in the middle. This chain's CDR3 is CSVGGRTGTGELFF. The CDR3 DNA is TGCAGCGTTGGTGGGAGAACGGGCACCGGGGAGCTGTTTTTT.

The chain joins TRBV5-1 to TRBJ2-6; 7 bases line up with TRBD1. The CDR3 has 17 residues. Trimming removed 6 bases from V and 4 bases from J; junction bases left unmatched: 13. Germline values: CDR1 SGHRS, CDR2 YFSETQ. The CDR3 DNA sequence: TGCGCCAGCAACTCAGACAGGGAGAGTAGGGGGGCCAACGTCCTGACTTTC. Translation: CASNSDRESRGANVLTF.

The V call is TRBV5-1, the J call TRBJ2-5; D might be TRBD2 (5 bases). Trimming left V 0 bases short and J 4 bases short, with 16 bases between. Germline CDR1 and CDR2: SGHRS and YFSETQ. This CDR3 spans 16 amino acids. As DNA, the CDR3 is TGCGCCAGCAGCTTGGCATTATCGACAAGCGGAGAGACCCAGTACTTC. Its protein is CASSLALSTSGETQYF.

In this sample, this clone turned up once. The same CDR3 arises from other DNA sequences in this sample as well. This chain connects TRBV11-3 to TRBJ2-2; TRBD1 matches 8 bases. Losses at the gene ends were 4 bases for V and 3 bases for J; bases not matched to a gene: 4. Looked up from germline, CDR1 is SGHNT and CDR2 is YENEEA. The CDR3 contains 15 residues. The CDR3 DNA reads TGTGCCAGCAGCTCAGGACAGGGTGACACCGGGGAGCTGTTTTTT. Protein: CASSSGQGDTGELFF.

This clone was found a few times. The chain combines TRBV5-1 with TRBJ2-7; D not resolved. The CDR3 has 17 residues. V gave up 3 bases and J gave up 1 base, with 20 bases separating them. Germline lookup yields CDR1 SGHRS and CDR2 YFSETQ. CDR3 protein: CASSSTISTEYSYEQYF. The CDR3 coding sequence is TGCGCCAGCAGCTCCACTATCTCGACTGAGTATTCCTACGAGCAGTACTTC.

V usage is TRBV5-4 and J usage is TRBJ1-2, with unresolved D. The CDR3 is 12 amino acids. The germline gives CDR1 SGHNT, CDR2 YYREEE (reference sequence). V was pared by 5 bases and J by 7 bases, with 12 bases between. This CDR3 is CASSKTEGGYTF. In DNA form, the CDR3 reads TGTGCCAGCAGTAAAACAGAGGGTGGCTACACCTTC.

CDR3 protein: CSARYGYEQYF. The CDR3 bases are TGCAGTGCTAGATACGGCTACGAGCAGTACTTC. The J gene is TRBJ2-7, the V gene TRBV20-1; no reliable D call. The CDR3 loop spans 11 amino acids. CDR1 and CDR2 (germline): DFQATT, SNEGSKA (reference sequence). V lost 2 bases and J 3 bases, leaving 5 bases between the germline ends.

This clone appeared once. The chain recombines TRBV7-8 with TRBJ1-1, with 11 bases fitting TRBD1. V was pared by 4 bases and J by 9 bases, with 4 bases of the junction left unmatched. Germline CDR1 is SGHVS and CDR2 is FQNEAQ. This CDR3 spans 13 amino acids. CDR3 amino acids: CASSSRTGGKAFF. CDR3 in DNA: TGTGCCAGCAGCTCCCGGACAGGGGGCAAAGCTTTCTTT.

The gene calls are TRBV10-1 and TRBJ1-5; no firm D call. The CDR3 length is 13 residues. Between the trimmed V and J ends, which lost 4 bases and 3 bases, there was a span of 7 bases. Germline CDR1 reads WNHNN; CDR2 reads SYGVQD (reference sequence). CDR3: CASSGTLNQPQHF. The CDR3 bases are TGCGCCAGCAGTGGGACTCTCAATCAGCCCCAGCATTTT.

This chain uses TRBV7-2 with TRBJ2-1; TRBD1 aligns across 7 bases. This CDR3 spans 13 amino acids. Germline V gene lookup returns CDR1 SGHTA and CDR2 FQGNSA. V shed 10 bases, J shed 7 bases, and the junction held 10 bases outside the gene matches. CDR3 loop: CAIPPTGWNEQFF. Here the CDR3 DNA reads TGTGCCATCCCACCGACAGGGTGGAATGAGCAGTTCTTC.

This clone occurred once. The chain employs TRBV19 and TRBJ2-1, with TRBD2 matching over 16 bases. V trimming: 7 bases; J trimming: 3 bases; junction bases outside the gene matches: 9. Per germline, CDR1 LNHDA and CDR2 SQIVND (reference sequence). The CDR3 covers 18 residues. CDR3 in amino acids: CASTTGLAGGPGYNEQFF. CDR3 bases: TGTGCCAGTACCACGGGACTAGCGGGAGGGCCCGGCTACAATGAGCAGTTCTTC.

This chain connects TRBV7-9 to TRBJ2-7, with 10 nucleotides matching TRBD1. From germline, CDR1 is SEHNR and CDR2 FQNEAQ (reference sequence). This CDR3 has 18 residues. V lost 7 bases and J lost 6; bases outside the gene matches: 21. The CDR3 DNA follows: TGTGCCAGCACCAGTACAACCCGAGCGGGACAGGGGTTCCTCGAGCAGTACTTC. It specifies CASTSTTRAGQGFLEQYF.

The chain joins TRBV28 to TRBJ2-7; TRBD2 matches 10 bases. The trim removed 6 bases at V and 3 bases at J, leaving 8 bases unmatched. Germline CDR1 and CDR2: MDHEN and SYDVKM. The CDR3 is 15 residues long. Written as DNA, the CDR3 is TGTGCCAGCAGCCGGCTAGCGGGAGCTGGCTACGAGCAGTACTTC. As protein: CASSRLAGAGYEQYF.

The rearrangement links TRBV14 to TRBJ2-3, with D perhaps matching TRBD2 (6 bases). Trimming removed 7 bases at V and 4 bases at J, with 18 bases between. Germline loops: CDR1 SGHDN, CDR2 FVKESK. The CDR3 is 15 amino acids. The CDR3: CASNQDVGGPDTQYF. CDR3 in DNA: TGTGCCAGCAATCAGGACGTGGGAGGCCCAGATACGCAGTATTTT. Looking up the rest from reference TRBV14 and TRBJ2-3 gives the full variable domain: EAGVTQFPSHSVIEKGQTVTLRCDPISGHDNLYWYRRVMGKEIKFLLHFVKESKQDESGMPNNRFLAERTGGTYSTLKVQPAELEDSGVYFCASNQDVGGPDTQYFGPGTRLTVL.

V is TRBV2 and J is TRBJ2-2, with 11 bases matching TRBD1. The CDR3 loop spans 15 amino acids. J was trimmed by 5 bases and V by 11 bases; bases with no gene match: 10. Looked up from germline, CDR1 is SNHLY and CDR2 is FYNNEI. The CDR3 DNA reads as TGTGCCGGAAATCCAGGGACAGGGGGAACCGGGGAGCTGTTTTTT. Translation gives CAGNPGTGGTGELFF.

The rearrangement uses TRBV19 and TRBJ2-4; TRBD1 agrees at 8 bases. This CDR3 has 13 residues. CDR1 is LNHDA, CDR2 SQIVND, per germline (reference sequence). The V gene end was trimmed by 6 bases and the J gene end by 8 bases; junction bases not matched to a gene: 6. In nucleotides, the CDR3 is TGTGCCAGTAGCCCAACAGGGGGACACATTCAGTACTTC. This gives the protein CASSPTGGHIQYF.

V gene TRBV4-3 combines with J gene TRBJ2-7; 9 nucleotides align to TRBD1. The trim removed 2 bases at V and 2 bases at J, leaving 10 bases unmatched. Looked up from germline, CDR1 is LGHNA and CDR2 is YSLEER. The CDR3 loop spans 17 amino acids. Written as DNA, the CDR3 is TGCGCCAGCAGCCAATTTCAAGGGACAGGGAATACCTACGAGCAGTACGTC. Protein product: CASSQFQGTGNTYEQYV.

The rearrangement uses TRBV5-1 and TRBJ2-5, with D perhaps TRBD2 (5 bases). Trimming took 0 bases from V and 4 from J, leaving 7 bases between them. This CDR3 region has 13 residues. Germline V lookup: CDR1 SGHRS, CDR2 YFSETQ. The CDR3 is CASSLEGRETQYF. As DNA, the CDR3 is TGCGCCAGCAGCTTGGAAGGGAGAGAGACCCAGTACTTC. The whole variable domain, filled in from reference TRBV5-1 and TRBJ2-5, reads KAGVTQTPRYLIKTRGQQVTLSCSPISGHRSVSWYQQTPGQGLQFLFEYFSETQRNKGNFPGRFSGRQFSNSRSEMNVSTLELGDSALYLCASSLEGRETQYFGPGTRLLVL.

This clone was observed a few times. This chain connects TRBV30 to TRBJ1-6, with D hard to call. V lost 2 bases and J 6 bases, leaving 14 bases between the germline ends. Per the germline V gene, CDR1 is GTSNPN and CDR2 is SVGIG (reference sequence). The CDR3 extends over 15 amino acids. CDR3 DNA: TGTGCCTGGAGTTACCTCGGTTTGGTTAATTCACCCCTCCACTTT. Translating it yields CAWSYLGLVNSPLHF. The full variable domain, completed using reference TRBV30 and TRBJ1-6, is SQTIHQWPATLVQPVGSPLSLECTVEGTSNPNLYWYRQAAGRGLQLLFYSVGIGQISSEVPQNLSASRPQDRQFILSSKKLLLSDSGFYLCAWSYLGLVNSPLHFGNGTRLTVT.

The genes are TRBV9 and TRBJ2-1, with 9 bases lining up with TRBD2. The CDR3 runs to 14 residues. V lost 4 bases, J lost 6 bases, and 5 bases stayed unmatched. Germline CDR1 and CDR2: SGDLS and YYNGEE. CDR3 residues: CASSSTTSGNEQFF. The CDR3 nucleotides are TGTGCCAGCAGCTCAACGACTAGCGGCAATGAGCAGTTCTTC. The entire variable domain, with the rest obtained from reference TRBV9 and TRBJ2-1, is as follows: DSGVTQTPKHLITATGQRVTLRCSPRSGDLSVYWYQQSLDQGLQFLIQYYNGEERAKGNILERFSAQQFPDLHSELNLSSLELGDSALYFCASSSTTSGNEQFFGPGTRLTVL.

The J gene is TRBJ2-3, the V gene TRBV28; 7 bases are shared with TRBD1. The CDR3 has 14 amino acids. CDR1 and CDR2 (germline): MDHEN, SYDVKM. With 10 bases clipped from V and 4 bases from J, the junction kept 11 bases outside the gene matches. CDR3 residues: CATRRGYLPDTQYF. The CDR3 bases are TGTGCCACCCGCAGGGGGTACTTACCAGATACGCAGTATTTT.

The chain joins TRBV10-3 to TRBJ2-1, with TRBD2 matching 16 bases. Trimming removed 6 bases from V and 8 bases from J; junction bases left unmatched: 10. The CDR3 totals 17 residues. Germline V CDR1 and CDR2: ENHRY, SYGVKD. CDR3 amino acids: CAIRAGTSGRANDEQFF. The CDR3 DNA reads as TGTGCCATCAGGGCCGGGACTAGCGGGAGGGCCAACGATGAGCAGTTCTTC.